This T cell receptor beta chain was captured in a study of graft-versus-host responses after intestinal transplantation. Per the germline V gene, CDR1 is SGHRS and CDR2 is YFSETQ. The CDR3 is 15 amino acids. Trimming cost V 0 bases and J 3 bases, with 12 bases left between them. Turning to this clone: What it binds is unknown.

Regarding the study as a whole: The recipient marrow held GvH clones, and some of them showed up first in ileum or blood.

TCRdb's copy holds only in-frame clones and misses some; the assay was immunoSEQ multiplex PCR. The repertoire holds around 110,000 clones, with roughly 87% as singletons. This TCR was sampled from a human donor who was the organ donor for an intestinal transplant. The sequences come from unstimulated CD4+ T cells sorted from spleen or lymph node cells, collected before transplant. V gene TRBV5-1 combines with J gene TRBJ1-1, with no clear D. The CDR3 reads CASSLAARSDTEAFF. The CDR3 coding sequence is TGCGCCAGCAGCTTGGCGGCTAGGTCGGACACTGAAGCTTTCTTT. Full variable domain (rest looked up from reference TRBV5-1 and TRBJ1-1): KAGVTQTPRYLIKTRGQQVTLSCSPISGHRSVSWYQQTPGQGLQFLFEYFSETQRNKGNFPGRFSGRQFSNSRSEMNVSTLELGDSALYLCASSLAARSDTEAFFGQGTRLTVV.